The 21 T cell receptor beta chains below all came from one sample that was sequenced in a study of cytomegalovirus exposure and HLA in healthy donors. PCR involved 60 Vbeta and 13 Jbeta primers. The assay was immunoSEQ multiplex PCR, and TCRdb's table has in-frame clones only and misses some. The table lists tens of thousands of clones, 80% of them singletons. Material: PBMCs. The origin of the receptors is a male donor in good health and CMV-seronegative.

The chain joins TRBV6-1 to TRBJ1-1, with unresolved D. Germline CDR1 is MNHNS and CDR2 is SASEGT. Between the trimmed V and J ends, which lost 3 bases and 3 bases, there was a span of 8 bases. The CDR3 spans 13 residues. Here the CDR3 reads CASSDGKDTEAFF. Here the CDR3 DNA reads TGTGCCAGCAGTGACGGGAAGGACACTGAAGCTTTCTTT.

V and J are TRBV15 and TRBJ2-7, with TRBD2 matching over 8 bases. The V gene's germline CDR1 is LNHNV and CDR2 YYDKDF (reference sequence). The CDR3 has 14 residues. V was pared by 0 bases and J by 5 bases, with 3 bases of the junction left unmatched. The CDR3 bases are TGTGCCACCAGCAGAGACGGGACTAGTGACGAGCAGTACTTC. It translates to CATSRDGTSDEQYF.

The chain employs TRBV6-1 and TRBJ1-5; possible D gene TRBD1, 6 bases. This CDR3 has 15 residues. Germline V lookup: CDR1 MNHNS, CDR2 SASEGT. V lost 5 bases and J lost 3, with 14 bases in between. The CDR3 sequence: CASSPRGADNQPQHF. CDR3 DNA sequence: TGTGCCAGCAGTCCGCGGGGGGCAGACAATCAGCCCCAGCATTTT.

This chain joins TRBV19 and TRBJ2-7, with 9 bases aligning to TRBD2. Germline V lookup: CDR1 LNHDA, CDR2 SQIVND (reference sequence). Germline trimming cut 2 bases from V and 2 bases from J; bases unmatched to any gene: 1. CDR3 length equals 14 residues. The CDR3 DNA reads TGTGCCAGTAGTATACTAGCGGGACCCTACGAGCAGTACTTC. Translating it yields CASSILAGPYEQYF.

A few counts support this clone. This chain links TRBV7-9 with TRBJ1-1; D gene unclear. The length of the CDR3 is 15 residues. Germline V gene sequence: CDR1 SEHNR, CDR2 FQNEAQ (reference sequence). The germline V and J ends were trimmed by 2 bases and 3 bases, with 13 bases remaining between them. The CDR3, as DNA: TGTGCCAGCAGCTTAAAGATTTGGGGAGACACTGAAGCTTTCTTT. Translation gives CASSLKIWGDTEAFF.

This clone is a singleton in its sample. The CDR3 sequence is CASSFGGSGNTIYF. For the CDR3, the DNA is TGTGCCAGCAGTTTCGGGGGGTCTGGAAACACCATATATTTT. The chain carries TRBV7-2 and TRBJ1-3; a possible D gene is TRBD1 (5 bases). V was trimmed by 6 bases and J by 1 base, leaving 10 bases between them. Looked up from germline, CDR1 is SGHTA and CDR2 is FQGNSA. The CDR3 has 14 amino acids.

The genes are TRBV9 and TRBJ2-5; TRBD2 matches 7 bases. Near its end, the DNA agrees better with TRBJ2-7, so the J call may be wrong. This CDR3 has 16 residues. Germline V lookup: CDR1 SGDLS, CDR2 YYNGEE. CDR3 loop: CASSVDGRPSSYEQYF. CDR3 in DNA: TGTGCCAGCAGCGTGGACGGGAGGCCCAGCTCCTACGAGCAGTACTTC.

This clone was picked up a small number of times. The J gene is TRBJ1-4, the V gene TRBV4-1, with a tentative D call TRBD1 (5 bases). Deletions cut 3 bases from V and 6 bases from J, with 17 bases between. The CDR3 consists of 16 residues. Per germline, CDR1 MGHRA and CDR2 YSYEKL. CDR3 amino acids: CASSQPGQGEDEKLFF. CDR3 DNA: TGCGCCAGCAGCCAGCCCGGCCAGGGTGAGGATGAAAAACTGTTTTTT.

This clone showed up just a few times. Germline and junction disagree at one end, which may indicate a read error. The gene calls are TRBV25-1 and TRBJ1-3, with 7 bases lining up with TRBD1. Germline assignment: CDR1 MGHDK and CDR2 SYGVNS. The CDR3 consists of 12 residues. This CDR3 is CASSGTGTAPVF. The CDR3 nucleotides read TGTGCCAGCAGTGGAACCGGGACAGCCCCTGTTTTT.

Comments on this clone: One junction end disagrees with the germline gene, perhaps due to a read error. The chain links TRBV6-5 to TRBJ1-5, with TRBD1 matching 8 bases. CDR1 MNHEY and CDR2 SVGAGI come from the germline V gene. The CDR3 is 15 amino acids. In DNA, the CDR3 is TGTGCCAGCAGTAGGACAGGGTATGGGAATCAGCCCCAGAATTTT. Protein product: CASSRTGYGNQPQNF.

The rearrangement uses TRBV6-5 and TRBJ1-1; TRBD1 aligns across 7 bases. The CDR3 covers 14 residues. V was pared by 6 bases and J by 6 bases, with 10 bases of the junction left unmatched. The germline V gene has CDR1 MNHEY and CDR2 SVGAGI. CDR3 coding DNA: TGTGCCAGCAGAGACGACAGGGCTGTCGCTGAAGCTTTCTTT. This codes for CASRDDRAVAEAFF.

The chain carries TRBV4-2 and TRBJ2-3, with a possible D match to TRBD2 (7 bases). Per germline, CDR1 LGHNA and CDR2 YNFKEQ. The CDR3 totals 18 residues. With 0 bases removed from V and 0 bases from J, the gap between germline ends came to 16 bases. CDR3 DNA: TGTGCCAGCAGCCAAGATCTAGGGGGGGGCGCTAGCACAGATACGCAGTATTTT. Translating gives CASSQDLGGGASTDTQYF.

This chain uses TRBV5-4 with TRBJ2-7, with 8 bases lining up with TRBD1. Germline-derived CDR1 and CDR2 are SGHNT and YYREEE (reference sequence). This CDR3 region has 14 residues. V lost 0 bases and J lost 6; bases outside the gene matches: 5. The DNA of the CDR3 is TGTGCCAGCAGCTTGGATGCGACAGGGGCCGAGCAGTACTTC. It encodes CASSLDATGAEQYF.

For this clone: Mismatch with germline at one junction end may stem from a read error. The chain recombines TRBV7-7 with TRBJ2-2; TRBD1 is a possible D gene (6 bases). Germline CDR1 SSHAT, CDR2 FNYEAQ (reference sequence). The CDR3 is 17 amino acids. The CDR3 sequence is CASSAHPIRGNTGELFF. CDR3 sequence (DNA): TGTGCTAGCAGCGCCCACCCCATCAGGGGGAACACCGGGGAGCTGTTTTTT.

A few counts support this clone. The V call is TRBV6-5, the J call TRBJ1-1; D gene uncertain. The CDR3 contains 14 residues. With 6 bases removed from V and 5 bases from J, the gap between germline ends came to 16 bases. Germline assignment: CDR1 MNHEY and CDR2 SVGAGI. In DNA form, the CDR3 reads TGTGCCAGCAGGGCAGGCTCGGCGGGGACTGAAGCTTTCTTT. Its translation: CASRAGSAGTEAFF.

The chain links TRBV30 to TRBJ1-2; D unresolved. Trimming took 1 base from V and 8 from J, leaving 11 bases between them. From germline, CDR1 is GTSNPN and CDR2 SVGIG (reference sequence). CDR3 size: 12 residues. The CDR3 DNA follows: TGTGCCTGGAGTGATGGGTGGGAGGGCTACACCTTC. This gives the protein CAWSDGWEGYTF.

The sample holds a few counts of this clone. The CDR3 sequence: CASTRKNSNQPQHF. Here the CDR3 DNA reads TGTGCCAGCACGCGTAAAAATAGCAATCAGCCCCAGCATTTT. The chain carries TRBV6-6 and TRBJ1-5; no reliable D call. V was clipped by 7 bases and J by 0 bases, with 10 bases between them. From germline, CDR1 is MNHNY and CDR2 SVGAGI (reference sequence). This CDR3 has 14 residues.

This chain uses TRBV19 with TRBJ2-2, with D maybe TRBD2 (5 bases). This CDR3 has 15 residues. The V gene lost 1 base and the J gene lost 3 bases, with 9 bases spanning the gap. Germline V gene sequence: CDR1 LNHDA, CDR2 SQIVND (reference sequence). The CDR3 DNA reads TGTGCCAGTAGTATAGGAGGGAGCGACACCGGGGAGCTGTTTTTT. This codes for CASSIGGSDTGELFF.

This clone has a single count. The rearrangement joins TRBV6-1 to TRBJ2-1; D perhaps matches TRBD1 (6 bases). Germline V gene sequence: CDR1 MNHNS, CDR2 SASEGT. The CDR3 is 15 residues long. Between the trimmed V and J ends, which lost 1 base and 3 bases, there was a span of 10 bases. CDR3 sequence: CASSEDGTNYNEQFF. DNA of the CDR3: TGTGCCAGCAGTGAAGACGGGACAAACTACAATGAGCAGTTCTTC.

The chain links TRBV2 to TRBJ2-3; 11 bases match TRBD2. Germline values: CDR1 SNHLY, CDR2 FYNNEI. There are 15 residues in the CDR3. Trimming at V came to 3 bases and at J to 6 bases, leaving 5 bases not matched to a gene. CDR3 nucleotides: TGTGCCAGCAGTGATAGACTAGCGGGATTTGATACGCAGTATTTT. This encodes CASSDRLAGFDTQYF.

The CDR3 region is CASSERTGNTEAFF. The DNA for the CDR3 is TGTGCCAGCAGTGAAAGGACAGGGAACACTGAAGCTTTCTTT. The gene calls are TRBV2 and TRBJ1-1; the match to TRBD1 covers 7 bases. Germline V gene data show CDR1 as SNHLY and CDR2 as FYNNEI. J lost 1 base, V lost 2 bases, and 1 base had no gene match. The CDR3 spans 14 residues. The full variable domain, in which reference TRBV2 and TRBJ1-1 provide the parts outside the CDR3, is EPEVTQTPSHQVTQMGQEVILRCVPISNHLYFYWYRQILGQKVEFLVSFYNNEISEKSEIFDDQFSVERPDGSNFTLKIRSTKLEDSAMYFCASSERTGNTEAFFGQGTRLTVV.